This paragraph reports one T cell receptor beta chain. Antigen specificity is unknown. V dropped 5 bases and J dropped 5; count of bases not matched to a gene: 10. Germline CDR1 SQVTM, CDR2 ANQGSEA. The CDR3 length is 15 residues. The data derive from a study of T cells in Graves' hyperthyroidism and ophthalmopathy. Together with thyroid ultrasound, orbital computed tomography, serum thyroxine and TRAb, clinical symptoms were used for diagnoses. Amplification of TCR beta CDR3 regions used RNA as the template. In the first-round RT-PCR of the TCR CDR3, the HTBI primer set was used. A single record per CDR3 protein comes from TCRdb applying MiXCR to the multiplex PCR reads. Here the sample spans about 640,000 distinct CDR3 sequences, 45% being singletons. Study conclusions and caveats: The model's output predicted ophthalmopathy at a median of 6.5 months prior to onset. The authors' 13 V-J model separated ophthalmopathy from stable hyperthyroidism. Most thyroid clonotypes that were expanded above 0.001 also turned up in blood.

The receptor was derived from an adult man with Graves' disease, either hyperthyroidism or ophthalmopathy (not recorded which). The specimen was peripheral blood or thyroid tissue (not recorded which). The rearrangement joins TRBV29-1 to TRBJ1-2; 11 bases are shared with TRBD1. This CDR3 is CSVQNGTGGRYGYTF. CDR3 bases: TGCAGCGTTCAAAACGGGACAGGGGGACGGTATGGCTACACCTTC. Full variable domain (outside the CDR3, taken from reference TRBV29-1 and TRBJ1-2): SAVISQKPSRDICQRGTSLTIQCQVDSQVTMMFWYRQQPGQSLTLIATANQGSEATYESGFVIDKFPISRPNLTFSTLTVSNMSPEDSSIYLCSVQNGTGGRYGYTFGSGTRLTVV.